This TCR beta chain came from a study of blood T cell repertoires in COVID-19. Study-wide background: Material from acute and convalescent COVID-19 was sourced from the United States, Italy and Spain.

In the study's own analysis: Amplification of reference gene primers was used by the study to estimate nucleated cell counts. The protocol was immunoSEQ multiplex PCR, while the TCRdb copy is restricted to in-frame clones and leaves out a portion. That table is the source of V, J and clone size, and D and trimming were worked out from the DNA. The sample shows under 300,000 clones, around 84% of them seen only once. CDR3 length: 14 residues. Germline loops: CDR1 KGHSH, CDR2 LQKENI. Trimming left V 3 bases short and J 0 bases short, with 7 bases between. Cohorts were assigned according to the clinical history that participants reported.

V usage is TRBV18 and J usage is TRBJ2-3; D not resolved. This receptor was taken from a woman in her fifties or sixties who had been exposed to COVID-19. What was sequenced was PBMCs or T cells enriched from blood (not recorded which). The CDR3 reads CASSPLQSTDTQYF. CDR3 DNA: TGTGCCAGCTCACCCTTACAGAGCACAGATACGCAGTATTTT.